This section outlines one T cell receptor (beta chain) sequence together with its context. The sample is drawn from a study of shared clonotypes between healthy human individuals. Using immunoSEQ multiplex PCR, the repertoire was profiled, and TCRdb retains in-frame clones only, with some absent. The sample records around 510,000 clones, 95% to 96% being singletons. The germline gives CDR1 KGHSH, CDR2 LQKENI. V was clipped by 6 bases and J by 7 bases, with 13 bases between them. This CDR3 region has 13 residues. This sequence joins TRBV18 and TRBJ1-5; no firm D call. Input material: naive CD4+ T cells sorted from blood. Indicated subset: CD45RA+ positively selected. This receptor was identified in a woman in her twenties or thirties in good health. For the CDR3, the DNA is TGTGCCAGCTCCTTCGGGGAACGGCAGCCCCAGCATTTT. Amino acid sequence: CASSFGERQPQHF.